This TCR beta chain was recovered during a study of CD8+CD57+ T cells in acquired aplastic anemia. Study-wide context: Sorting CD4+ and CD8+ cells gave DNA averaging roughly 3.2 ug.

The CDR3 consists of 13 residues. Per the germline V gene, CDR1 is LNHNV and CDR2 is YYDKDF (reference sequence). V was trimmed by 0 bases and J by 5 bases, leaving 7 bases between them. The use of genomic DNA as template underpinned the TCR beta VDJ and CDR3 profiling. Each CDR3 protein is one row after TCRdb ran MiXCR on the reads. The table shows roughly 160,000 distinct CDR3 sequences, with 40% to 55% occurring only once. Patients included in sequencing had previously demonstrated CD8+CD57+ cell expansion by flow cytometry. Every patient presented with severe acquired aplastic anemia. Only a few counts were recorded for this clonotype.

The TCR sequence derives from a human donor with aplastic anemia. Sequenced: sorted CD4+, CD8+, or CD8+CD57+ T cells (not recorded which) from PBMCs. V and J are TRBV15 and TRBJ2-5; no clear D. CDR3 nucleotide sequence: TGTGCCACCAGCAGAGATCGAACGGAGACCCAGTACTTC. This translates into CATSRDRTETQYF.